The T cell receptor beta chain under discussion was sequenced for a study of T cell responses to AZD1222 COVID-19 vaccine. Study findings and constraints: Donors in the cohort were predominantly white British and more often female, and clonal diversity was possibly underestimated. Sampling that yielded the repertoires occurred only after the peak T cell response. In the spike-specific TCR repertoire, nearly half reportedly target unmutated variant regions. An increase in Spike-specific TCR breadth and depth was observed after two AZD1222 doses.

As to this clone: Its antigen is undetermined.

V lost 3 bases and J lost 9; bases outside the gene matches: 6. The CDR3 totals 15 residues. The germline CDR1 and CDR2 sequences are KGHDR and SFDVKD. TCRdb's copy holds only in-frame clones and misses some; the assay was immunoSEQ multiplex PCR. The sample comprises some 130,000 clones, roughly 90% of which are singletons, and about 1.9% rests with the top ten. This sequence joins TRBV24-1 and TRBJ1-6, with 8 bases aligning to TRBD1. The specimen was peripheral blood, collected on day 0 of AZD1222 vaccination. This sequence was found in an adult in good health. The CDR3 loop reads CATSDVTGEASPLHF. In nucleotides, the CDR3 is TGTGCCACCAGTGATGTGACAGGGGAGGCTTCACCCCTCCACTTT.